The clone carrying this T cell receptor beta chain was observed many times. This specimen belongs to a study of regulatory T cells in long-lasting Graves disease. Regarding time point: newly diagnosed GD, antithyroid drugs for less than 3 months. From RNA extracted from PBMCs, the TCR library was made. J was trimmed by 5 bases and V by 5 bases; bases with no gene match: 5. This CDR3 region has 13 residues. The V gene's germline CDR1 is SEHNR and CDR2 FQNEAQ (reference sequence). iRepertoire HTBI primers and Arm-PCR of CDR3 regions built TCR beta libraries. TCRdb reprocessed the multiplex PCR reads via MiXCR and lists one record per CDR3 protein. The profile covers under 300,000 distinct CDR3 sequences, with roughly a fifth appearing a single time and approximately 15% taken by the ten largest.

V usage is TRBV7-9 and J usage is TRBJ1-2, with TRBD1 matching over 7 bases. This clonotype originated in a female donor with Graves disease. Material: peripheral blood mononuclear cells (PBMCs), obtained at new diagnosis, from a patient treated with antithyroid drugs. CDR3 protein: CASSRDSFYGYTF. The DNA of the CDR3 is TGTGCCAGCAGCAGGGACAGCTTTTATGGCTACACCTTC.